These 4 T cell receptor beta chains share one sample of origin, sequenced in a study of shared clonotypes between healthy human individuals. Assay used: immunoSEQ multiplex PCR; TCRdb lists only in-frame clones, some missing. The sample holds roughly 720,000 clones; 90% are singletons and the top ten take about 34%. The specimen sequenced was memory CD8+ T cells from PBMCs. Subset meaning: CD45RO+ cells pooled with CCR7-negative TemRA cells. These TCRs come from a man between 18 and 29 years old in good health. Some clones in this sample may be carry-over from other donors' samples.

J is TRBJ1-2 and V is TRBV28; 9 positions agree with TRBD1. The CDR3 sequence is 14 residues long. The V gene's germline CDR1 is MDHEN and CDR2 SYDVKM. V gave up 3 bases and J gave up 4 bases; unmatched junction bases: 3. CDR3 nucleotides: TGTGCCAGCAGTTTGTGGACAGGGGCCTATGGCTACACCTTC. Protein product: CASSLWTGAYGYTF.

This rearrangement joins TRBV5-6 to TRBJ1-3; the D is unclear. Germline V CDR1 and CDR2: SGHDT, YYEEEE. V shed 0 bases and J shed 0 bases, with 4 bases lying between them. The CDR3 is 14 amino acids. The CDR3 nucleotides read TGTGCCAGCAGCTTGGTTAGCTCTGGAAACACCATATATTTT. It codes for CASSLVSSGNTIYF.

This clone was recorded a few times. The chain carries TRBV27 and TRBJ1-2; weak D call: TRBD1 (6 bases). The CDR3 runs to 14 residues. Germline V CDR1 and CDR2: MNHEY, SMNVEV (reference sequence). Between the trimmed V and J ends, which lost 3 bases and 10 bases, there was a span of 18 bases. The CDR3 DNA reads TGTGCCAGCAGTTTTAAGGGGGTGAAGCTCGACTACACCTTC. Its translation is CASSFKGVKLDYTF.

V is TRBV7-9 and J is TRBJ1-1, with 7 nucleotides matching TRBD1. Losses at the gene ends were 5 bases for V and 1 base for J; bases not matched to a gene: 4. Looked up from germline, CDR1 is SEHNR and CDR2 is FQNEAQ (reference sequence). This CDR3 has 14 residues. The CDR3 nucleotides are TGTGCCAGCAGCACGGGACAGACGAACACTGAAGCTTTCTTT. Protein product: CASSTGQTNTEAFF.